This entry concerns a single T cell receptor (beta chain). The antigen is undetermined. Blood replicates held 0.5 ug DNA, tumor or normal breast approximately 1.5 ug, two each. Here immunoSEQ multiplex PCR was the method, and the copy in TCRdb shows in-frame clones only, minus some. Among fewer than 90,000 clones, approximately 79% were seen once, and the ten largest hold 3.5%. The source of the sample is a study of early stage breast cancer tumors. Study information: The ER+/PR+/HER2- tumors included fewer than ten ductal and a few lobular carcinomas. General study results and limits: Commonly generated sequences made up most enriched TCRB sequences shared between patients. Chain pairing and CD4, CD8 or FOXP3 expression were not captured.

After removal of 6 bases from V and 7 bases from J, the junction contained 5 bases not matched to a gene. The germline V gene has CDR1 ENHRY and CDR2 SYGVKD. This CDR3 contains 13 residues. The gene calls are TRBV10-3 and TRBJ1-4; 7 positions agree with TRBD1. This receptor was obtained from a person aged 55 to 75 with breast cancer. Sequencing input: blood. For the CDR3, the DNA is TGTGCCATCAGACCCGAGGGGGCTGAAAAACTGTTTTTT. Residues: CAIRPEGAEKLFF.